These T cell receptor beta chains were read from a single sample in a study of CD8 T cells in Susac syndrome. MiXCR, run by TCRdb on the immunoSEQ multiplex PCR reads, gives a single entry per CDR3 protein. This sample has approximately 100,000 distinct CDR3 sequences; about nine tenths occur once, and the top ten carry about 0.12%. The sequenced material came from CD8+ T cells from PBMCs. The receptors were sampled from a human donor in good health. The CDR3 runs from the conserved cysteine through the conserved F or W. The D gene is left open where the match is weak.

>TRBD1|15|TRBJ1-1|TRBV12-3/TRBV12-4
CASSRDRGLRAEAFF
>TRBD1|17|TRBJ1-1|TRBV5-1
CASSLEGQGARDTEAFF
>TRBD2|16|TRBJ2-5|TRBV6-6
CASRPYQAGREETQYF
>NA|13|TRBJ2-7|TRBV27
CASRGKESYEQYF
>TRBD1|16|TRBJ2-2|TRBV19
CASSPRQGGLIGELFF
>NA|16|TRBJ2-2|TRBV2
CASSETGTVNTGELFF
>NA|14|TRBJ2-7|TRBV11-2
CASSFNQGAYEQYF
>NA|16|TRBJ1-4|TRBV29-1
CSVEDTSGIPNEKLFF
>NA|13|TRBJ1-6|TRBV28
CASTRDIGSPLHF
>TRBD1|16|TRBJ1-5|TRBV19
CASSMRQGNSNQPQHF
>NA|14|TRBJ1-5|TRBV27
CASSSKGFGQPQHF
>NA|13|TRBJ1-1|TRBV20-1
CSAREPLNTEAFF
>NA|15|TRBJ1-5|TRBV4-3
CASSQVLGGDQPQHF
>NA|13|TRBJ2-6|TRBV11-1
CASSLSGANVLTF
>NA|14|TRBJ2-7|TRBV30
CAWSRLQGIDEQYF
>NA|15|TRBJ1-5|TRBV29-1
CSVTGGGNSNQPQHF